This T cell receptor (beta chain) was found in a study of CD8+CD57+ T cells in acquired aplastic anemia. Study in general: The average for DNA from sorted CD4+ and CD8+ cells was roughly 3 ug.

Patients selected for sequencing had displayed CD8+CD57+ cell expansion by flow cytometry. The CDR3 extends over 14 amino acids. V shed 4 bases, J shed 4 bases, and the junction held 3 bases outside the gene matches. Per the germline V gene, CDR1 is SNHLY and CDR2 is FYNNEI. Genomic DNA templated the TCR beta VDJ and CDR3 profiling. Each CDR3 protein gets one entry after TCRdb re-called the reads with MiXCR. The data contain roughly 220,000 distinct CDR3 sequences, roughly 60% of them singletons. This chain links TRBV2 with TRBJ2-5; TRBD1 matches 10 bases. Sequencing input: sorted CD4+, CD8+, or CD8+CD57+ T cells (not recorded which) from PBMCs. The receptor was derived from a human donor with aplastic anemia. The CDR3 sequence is CASSVWTGGETQYF. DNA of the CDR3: TGTGCCAGCAGTGTATGGACAGGGGGAGAGACCCAGTACTTC. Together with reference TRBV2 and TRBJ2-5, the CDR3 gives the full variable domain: EPEVTQTPSHQVTQMGQEVILRCVPISNHLYFYWYRQILGQKVEFLVSFYNNEISEKSEIFDDQFSVERPDGSNFTLKIRSTKLEDSAMYFCASSVWTGGETQYFGPGTRLLVL.